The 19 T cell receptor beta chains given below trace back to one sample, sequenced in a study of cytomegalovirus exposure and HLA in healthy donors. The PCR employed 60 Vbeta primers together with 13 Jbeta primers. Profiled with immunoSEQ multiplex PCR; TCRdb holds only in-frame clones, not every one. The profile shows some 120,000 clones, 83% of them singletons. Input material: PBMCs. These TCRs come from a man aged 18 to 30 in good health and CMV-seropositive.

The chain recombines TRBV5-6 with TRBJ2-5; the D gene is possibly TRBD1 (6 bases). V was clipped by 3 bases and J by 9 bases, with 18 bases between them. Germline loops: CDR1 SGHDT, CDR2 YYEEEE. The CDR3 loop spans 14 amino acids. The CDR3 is CASSYMGAEMAQYF. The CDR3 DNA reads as TGTGCCAGCAGCTACATGGGGGCTGAGATGGCCCAGTACTTC.

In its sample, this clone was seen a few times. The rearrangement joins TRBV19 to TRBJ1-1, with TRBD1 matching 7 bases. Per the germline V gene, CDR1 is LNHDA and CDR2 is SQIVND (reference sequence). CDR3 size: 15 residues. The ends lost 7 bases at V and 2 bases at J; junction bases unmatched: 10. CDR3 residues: CASTTQGTINTEAFF. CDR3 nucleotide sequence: TGTGCCAGTACCACACAGGGGACGATTAACACTGAAGCTTTCTTT.

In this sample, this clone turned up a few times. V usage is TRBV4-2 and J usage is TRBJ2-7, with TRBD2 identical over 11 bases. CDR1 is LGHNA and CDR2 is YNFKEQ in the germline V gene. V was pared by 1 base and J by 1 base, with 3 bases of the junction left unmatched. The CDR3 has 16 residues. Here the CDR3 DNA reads TGTGCCAGCAGCCAAGTACTAGCGGGGGATTCCTACGAGCAGTACTTC. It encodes CASSQVLAGDSYEQYF.

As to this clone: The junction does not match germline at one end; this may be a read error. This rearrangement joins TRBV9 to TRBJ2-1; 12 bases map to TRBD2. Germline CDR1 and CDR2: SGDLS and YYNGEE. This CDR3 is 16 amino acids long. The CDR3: CASSPQGLAGINAQFF. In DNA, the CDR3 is TGTGCCAGCAGCCCCCAGGGACTAGCGGGTATCAATGCGCAGTTCTTC.

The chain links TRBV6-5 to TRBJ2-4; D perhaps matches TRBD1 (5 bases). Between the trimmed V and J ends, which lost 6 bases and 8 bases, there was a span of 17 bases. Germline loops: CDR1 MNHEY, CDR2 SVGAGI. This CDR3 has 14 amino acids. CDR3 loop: CASSLDRNQHIQYF. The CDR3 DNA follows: TGTGCCAGCAGCCTTGACAGAAATCAACACATTCAGTACTTC.

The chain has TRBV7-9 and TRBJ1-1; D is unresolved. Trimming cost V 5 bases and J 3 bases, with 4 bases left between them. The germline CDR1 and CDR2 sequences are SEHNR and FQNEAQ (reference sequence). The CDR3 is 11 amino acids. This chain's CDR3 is CASSPYTEAFF. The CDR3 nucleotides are TGTGCCAGCAGCCCCTACACTGAAGCTTTCTTT.

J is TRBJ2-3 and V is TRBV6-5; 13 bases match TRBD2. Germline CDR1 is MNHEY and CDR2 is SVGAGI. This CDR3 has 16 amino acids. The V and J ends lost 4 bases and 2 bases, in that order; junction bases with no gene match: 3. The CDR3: CASSSTSGGVTDTQYF. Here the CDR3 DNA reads TGTGCCAGCAGTTCAACTAGCGGGGGGGTCACAGATACGCAGTATTTT.

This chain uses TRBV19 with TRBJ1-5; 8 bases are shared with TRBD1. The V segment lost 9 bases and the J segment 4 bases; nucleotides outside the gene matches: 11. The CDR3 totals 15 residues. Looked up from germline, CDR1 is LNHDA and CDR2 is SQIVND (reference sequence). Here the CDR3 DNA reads TGTGCCAGCTCCCCCGGGACAGGAAGAAATCAGCCCCAGCATTTT. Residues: CASSPGTGRNQPQHF.

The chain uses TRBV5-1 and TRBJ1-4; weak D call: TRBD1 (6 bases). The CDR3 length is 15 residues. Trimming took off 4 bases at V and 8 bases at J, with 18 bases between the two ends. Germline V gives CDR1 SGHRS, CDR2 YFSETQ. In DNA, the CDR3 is TGCGCCAGCAGCCCCGTAAGTAGGGACAACGAAAAACTGTTTTTT. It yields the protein CASSPVSRDNEKLFF.

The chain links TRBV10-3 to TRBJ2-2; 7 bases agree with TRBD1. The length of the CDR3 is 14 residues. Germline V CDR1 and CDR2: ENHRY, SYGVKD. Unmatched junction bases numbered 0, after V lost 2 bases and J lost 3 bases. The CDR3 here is CAISETGDTGELFF. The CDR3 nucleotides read TGTGCCATCAGTGAGACAGGGGACACCGGGGAGCTGTTTTTT.

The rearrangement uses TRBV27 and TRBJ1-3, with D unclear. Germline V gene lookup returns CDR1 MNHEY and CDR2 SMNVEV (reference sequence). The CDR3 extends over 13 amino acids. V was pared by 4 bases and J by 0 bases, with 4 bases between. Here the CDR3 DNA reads TGTGCCAGCAGTTCAAACTCTGGAAACACCATATATTTT. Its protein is CASSSNSGNTIYF.

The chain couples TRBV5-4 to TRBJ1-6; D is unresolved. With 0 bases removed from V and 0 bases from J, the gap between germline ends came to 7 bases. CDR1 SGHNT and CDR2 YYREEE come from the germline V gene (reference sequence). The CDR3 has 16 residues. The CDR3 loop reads CASSLGGSSYNSPLHF. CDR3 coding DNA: TGTGCCAGCAGCTTGGGAGGGAGCTCCTATAATTCACCCCTCCACTTT.

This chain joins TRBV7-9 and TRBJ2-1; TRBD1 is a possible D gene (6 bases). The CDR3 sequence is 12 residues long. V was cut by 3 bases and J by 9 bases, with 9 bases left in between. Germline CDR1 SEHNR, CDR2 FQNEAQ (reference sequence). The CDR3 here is CASSFGGGEQFF. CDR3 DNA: TGTGCCAGCAGCTTTGGGGGCGGTGAGCAGTTCTTC.

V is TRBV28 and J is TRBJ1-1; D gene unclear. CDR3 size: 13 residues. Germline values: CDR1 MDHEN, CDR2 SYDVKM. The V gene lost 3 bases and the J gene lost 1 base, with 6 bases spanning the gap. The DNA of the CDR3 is TGTGCCAGCAGTTTTACAGAGAACACTGAAGCTTTCTTT. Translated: CASSFTENTEAFF.

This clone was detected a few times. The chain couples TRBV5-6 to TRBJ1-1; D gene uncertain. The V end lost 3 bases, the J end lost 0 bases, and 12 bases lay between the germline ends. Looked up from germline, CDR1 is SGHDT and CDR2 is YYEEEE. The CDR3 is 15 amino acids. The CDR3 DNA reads TGTGCCAGCAGCTCAAACAGTGGCTTGAACACTGAAGCTTTCTTT. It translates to CASSSNSGLNTEAFF.

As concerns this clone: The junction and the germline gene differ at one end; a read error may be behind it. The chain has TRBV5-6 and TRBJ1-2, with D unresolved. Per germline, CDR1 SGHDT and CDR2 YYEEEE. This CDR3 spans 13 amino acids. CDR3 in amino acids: CASTLGSAYGYTF. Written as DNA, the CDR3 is TGTGCCAGCACCTTGGGGAGTGCATATGGCTACACCTTC.

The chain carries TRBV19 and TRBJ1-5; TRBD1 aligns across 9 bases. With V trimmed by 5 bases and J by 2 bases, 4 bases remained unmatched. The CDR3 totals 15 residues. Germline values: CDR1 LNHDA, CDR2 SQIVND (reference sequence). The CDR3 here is CASSLDRGRNQPQHF. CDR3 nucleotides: TGTGCCAGTAGTTTGGACAGGGGTCGCAATCAGCCCCAGCATTTT.

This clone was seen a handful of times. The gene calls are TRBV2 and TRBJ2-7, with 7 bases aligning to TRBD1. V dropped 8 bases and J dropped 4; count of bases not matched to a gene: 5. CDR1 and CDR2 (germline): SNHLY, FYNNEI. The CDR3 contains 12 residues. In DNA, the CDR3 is TGTGCCAGCGCTGAACAGGGGTACGAGCAGTACTTC. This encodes CASAEQGYEQYF.

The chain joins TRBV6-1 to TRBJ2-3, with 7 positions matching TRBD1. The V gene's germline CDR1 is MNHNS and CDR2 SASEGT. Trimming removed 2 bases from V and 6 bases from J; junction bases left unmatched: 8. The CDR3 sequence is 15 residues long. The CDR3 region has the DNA TGTGCCAGCAGTGAATCCGCGACAGGGCGGGATACGCAGTATTTT. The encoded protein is CASSESATGRDTQYF.